Sequencing of this TCR beta chain was carried out in a study of blood T cell repertoires in COVID-19. Study-level background: PBMCs, B-cell-depleted T cells, or T cells were the source of the cDNA or gDNA that made up the material.

Some clones are missing from TCRdb's copy, which holds only in-frame ones; the method was immunoSEQ multiplex PCR. The data show 250,000 to 300,000 clones, with roughly 83% seen just once and less than 6% held by the top ten. This receptor was obtained from a man in his sixties who had recovered from COVID-19. The sequenced material came from peripheral blood.

The chain's CDR3 is CASSPPRGEQYF. The CDR3 nucleotides read TGTGCCAGCAGTCCCCCTCGGGGAGAGCAGTACTTC. The V and J genes are TRBV2 and TRBJ2-7; possible D gene TRBD2, 5 bases. Trimming removed 5 bases at V and 7 bases at J, with 12 bases between. This CDR3 contains 12 residues. Per the germline V gene, CDR1 is SNHLY and CDR2 is FYNNEI. The full variable domain, completed using reference TRBV2 and TRBJ2-7, is EPEVTQTPSHQVTQMGQEVILRCVPISNHLYFYWYRQILGQKVEFLVSFYNNEISEKSEIFDDQFSVERPDGSNFTLKIRSTKLEDSAMYFCASSPPRGEQYFGPGTRLTVT.